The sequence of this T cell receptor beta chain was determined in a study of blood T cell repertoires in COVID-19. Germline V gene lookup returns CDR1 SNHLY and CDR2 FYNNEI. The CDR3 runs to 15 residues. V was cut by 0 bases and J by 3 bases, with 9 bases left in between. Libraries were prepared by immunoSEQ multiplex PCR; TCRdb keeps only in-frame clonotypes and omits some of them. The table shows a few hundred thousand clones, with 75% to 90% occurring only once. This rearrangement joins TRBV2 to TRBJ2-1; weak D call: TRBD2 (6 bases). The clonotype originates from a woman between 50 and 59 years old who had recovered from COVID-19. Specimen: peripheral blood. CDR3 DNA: TGTGCCAGCAGTGAAGCACGGGGGAACTACAATGAGCAGTTCTTC. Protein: CASSEARGNYNEQFF.